This T cell receptor beta chain is drawn from a study of blood T cell repertoires in COVID-19. This CDR3 is built from 15 residues. Trimming removed 5 bases at V and 1 base at J, with 17 bases between. Per the germline V gene, CDR1 is GTSNPN and CDR2 is SVGIG (reference sequence). Under the authors' procedure: Amplification with reference gene primers provided the estimates of nucleated cell counts. Assay used: immunoSEQ multiplex PCR; TCRdb lists only in-frame clones, some missing. The V and J calls and clone size are taken from that table; D and trimming were inferred from the DNA. The profile covers roughly 150,000 clones, with roughly 85% appearing a single time and under 2.5% taken by the ten largest.

The specimen sequenced was peripheral blood. The rearrangement joins TRBV30 to TRBJ2-5; a possible D gene is TRBD2 (6 bases). This TCR was recovered from an elderly woman with acute or convalescent COVID-19. The CDR3 region has the DNA TGTGCCTGGGTTGGGTCGCGCGGGGCCCAAGAGACCCAGTACTTC. This codes for CAWVGSRGAQETQYF.